The sequence of this T cell receptor beta chain was determined in a study of shared clonotypes between healthy human individuals. Overall study: Each donor's CD8 memory used one plate, CD8 naive two, each CD4 subset three. Study results and caveats: Across subsets, estimated richness was generally greater for naive than for memory populations.

The V gene end was trimmed by 0 bases and the J gene end by 6 bases; junction bases not matched to a gene: 9. This CDR3 has 17 amino acids. From germline, CDR1 is MGHRA and CDR2 YSYEKL. In the case of this clone: The antigen remains unidentified.

The assay was immunoSEQ multiplex PCR, and TCRdb's table has in-frame clones only and misses some. Here the sample spans some 790,000 clones, roughly 72% being singletons. The chain links TRBV4-1 to TRBJ2-2, with 8 bases that match TRBD1. This TCR was recovered from a woman in her twenties or thirties in good health. Sequencing input: memory CD4+ T cells sorted from blood. The subset here: CD45RA-negative fraction. Here the CDR3 DNA reads TGCGCCAGCAGCCAAGAAAGTTGGACAGGGAGTGCCGGGGAGCTGTTTTTT. This translates into CASSQESWTGSAGELFF.